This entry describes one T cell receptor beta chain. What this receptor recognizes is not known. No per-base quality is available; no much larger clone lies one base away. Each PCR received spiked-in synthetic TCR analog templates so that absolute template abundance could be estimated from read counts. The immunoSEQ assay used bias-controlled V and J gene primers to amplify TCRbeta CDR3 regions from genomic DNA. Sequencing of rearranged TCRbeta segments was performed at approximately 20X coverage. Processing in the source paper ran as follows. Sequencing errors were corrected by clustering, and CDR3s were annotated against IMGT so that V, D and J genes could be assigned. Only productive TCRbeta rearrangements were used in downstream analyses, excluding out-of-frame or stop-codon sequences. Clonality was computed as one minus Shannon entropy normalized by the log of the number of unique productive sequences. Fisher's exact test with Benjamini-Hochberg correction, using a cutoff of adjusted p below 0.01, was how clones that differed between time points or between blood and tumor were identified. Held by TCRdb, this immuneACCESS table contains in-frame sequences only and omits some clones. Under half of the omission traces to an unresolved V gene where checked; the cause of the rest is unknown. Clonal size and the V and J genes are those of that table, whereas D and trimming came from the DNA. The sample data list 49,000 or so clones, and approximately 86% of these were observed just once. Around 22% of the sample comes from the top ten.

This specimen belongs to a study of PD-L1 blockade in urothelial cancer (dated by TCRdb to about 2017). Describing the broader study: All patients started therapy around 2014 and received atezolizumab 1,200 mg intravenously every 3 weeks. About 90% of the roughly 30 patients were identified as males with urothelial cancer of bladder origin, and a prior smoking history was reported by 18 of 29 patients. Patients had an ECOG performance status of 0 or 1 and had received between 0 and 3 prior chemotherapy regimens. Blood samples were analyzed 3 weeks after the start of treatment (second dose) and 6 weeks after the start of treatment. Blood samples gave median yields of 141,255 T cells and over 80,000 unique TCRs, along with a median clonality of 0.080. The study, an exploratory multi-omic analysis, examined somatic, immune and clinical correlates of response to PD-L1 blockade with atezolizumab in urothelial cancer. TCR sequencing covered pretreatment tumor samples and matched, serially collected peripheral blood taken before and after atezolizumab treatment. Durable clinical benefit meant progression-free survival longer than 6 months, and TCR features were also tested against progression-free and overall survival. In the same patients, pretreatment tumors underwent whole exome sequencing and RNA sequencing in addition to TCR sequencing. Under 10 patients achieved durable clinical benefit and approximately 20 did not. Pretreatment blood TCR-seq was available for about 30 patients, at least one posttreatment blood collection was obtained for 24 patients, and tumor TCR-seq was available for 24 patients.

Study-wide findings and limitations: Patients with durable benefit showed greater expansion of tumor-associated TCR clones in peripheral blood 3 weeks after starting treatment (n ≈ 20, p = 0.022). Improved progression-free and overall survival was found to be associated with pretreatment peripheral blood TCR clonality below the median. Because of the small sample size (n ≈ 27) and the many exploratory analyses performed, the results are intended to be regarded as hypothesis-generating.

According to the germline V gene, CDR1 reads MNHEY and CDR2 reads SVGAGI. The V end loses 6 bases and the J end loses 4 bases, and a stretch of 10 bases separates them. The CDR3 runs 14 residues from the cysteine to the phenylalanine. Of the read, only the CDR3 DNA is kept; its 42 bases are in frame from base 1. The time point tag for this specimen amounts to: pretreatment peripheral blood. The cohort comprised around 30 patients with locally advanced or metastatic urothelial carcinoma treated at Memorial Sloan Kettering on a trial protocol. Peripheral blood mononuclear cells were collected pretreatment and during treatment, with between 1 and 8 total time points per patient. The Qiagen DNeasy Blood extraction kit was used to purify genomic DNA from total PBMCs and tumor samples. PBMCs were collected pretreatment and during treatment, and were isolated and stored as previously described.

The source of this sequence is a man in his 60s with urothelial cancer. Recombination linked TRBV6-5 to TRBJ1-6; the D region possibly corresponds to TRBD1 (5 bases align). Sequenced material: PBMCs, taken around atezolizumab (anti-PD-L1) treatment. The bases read TGTGCCAGCAGCTATGACAGATATAATTCACCCCTCCACTTT. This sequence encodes CASSYDRYNSPLHF.